This TCR beta chain derives from a study of cytomegalovirus exposure and HLA in healthy donors. Study context: An earlier analysis identified more than 90 million unique TCR beta sequences in approximately 190 million T cells.

PCR employed 60 Vbeta and 13 Jbeta primers. The assay was immunoSEQ multiplex PCR, and TCRdb's table has in-frame clones only and misses some. The sample holds around 150,000 clones, 70% to 90% seen once. This clone was counted once. Its matching antigen is unknown. Regarding the study as a whole: Accurate prediction of HLA-A and HLA-B alleles (for most subjects) was reportedly achieved from TCR beta sequences. Rarity characterized most TCR sequences, yet some public TCRs appeared in many donors. An analysis was carried out at a later point. It showed that HLA-associated TCR beta chains were more clonally expanded than equally common non-associated chains.

Sequencing used PBMCs. The source is a woman in her late teens or twenties in good health and CMV-seronegative.

CDR3: CASSLMAGGSTDTQYF. Written as DNA, the CDR3 is TGTGCCAGCAGCTTAATGGCCGGAGGGAGCACAGATACGCAGTATTTT. The gene calls are TRBV7-3 and TRBJ2-3; tentative D call: TRBD2 (6 bases). This CDR3 has 16 residues. CDR1 and CDR2 (germline): SGHTA, FQGTGA. Between the trimmed V and J ends, which lost 1 base and 0 bases, there was a span of 11 bases.